Reported below is one T cell receptor beta chain. What it binds is unknown. This sample is part of a study of human T cells and chemical hapten exposure. Specified time point: patch test 1, 2 weeks after DPC sensitization. The treatment was: therapeutic diphenylcyclopropenone sensitization with weekly scalp DPC. Study observations and caveats: The presence of alopecia in the donors means their immune response may differ from healthy people's.

One entry per CDR3 protein, called by TCRdb with MiXCR from the RACE reads. Of about 100,000 distinct CDR3 sequences in the sample, approximately 9.9% were seen once. The CDR3 is 15 amino acids. Germline CDR1 and CDR2: SGHAT and FQNNGV. V lost 5 bases and J lost 4; bases outside the gene matches: 10. This material consisted of whole blood, taken in connection with sensitization to the hapten diphenylcyclopropenone (DPC). V is TRBV11-2 and J is TRBJ2-5; 7 bases align to TRBD2. This TCR was sampled from a woman aged 40 to 55 with alopecia areata. Some clones in this sample may be carry-over from other donors' samples. CDR3 loop: CASSPGTTSPETQYF. The CDR3 region has the DNA TGTGCCAGCAGCCCCGGGACTACGTCTCCAGAGACCCAGTACTTC.